These 30 T cell receptor beta chains were sequenced from one sample in a study of T cell changes during pregnancy in multiple sclerosis. Here immunoSEQ multiplex PCR was the method, and the copy in TCRdb shows in-frame clones only, minus some. The repertoire holds some 90,000 clones, with roughly 91% as singletons. The starting material was peripheral blood, obtained after pregnancy. All receptors derive from a female donor in good health, enrolled as a control in a pregnancy study.

V and J are TRBV6-1 and TRBJ2-1; D remains ambiguous. Trimming stripped 5 bases from V and 9 bases from J, with 11 bases between. The CDR3 covers 12 residues. The germline gives CDR1 MNHNS, CDR2 SASEGT. For the CDR3, the DNA is TGTGCCAGCAGTCCCGACTCCCCTGAGCAGTTCTTC. Protein product: CASSPDSPEQFF.

The chain joins TRBV2 to TRBJ1-6; 7 positions agree with TRBD1. Germline V gene sequence: CDR1 SNHLY, CDR2 FYNNEI. This CDR3 has 14 amino acids. With 6 bases clipped from V and 2 bases from J, the junction kept 1 base outside the gene matches. In DNA, the CDR3 is TGTGCCAGCAGAGGGGGCGCCTATAATTCACCCCTCCACTTT. Protein: CASRGGAYNSPLHF.

J is TRBJ1-2 and V is TRBV29-1; no clear D gene. The CDR3 loop spans 17 amino acids. V was shortened by 5 bases and J by 2 bases, with 24 bases between the two germline ends. CDR1 SQVTM and CDR2 ANQGSEA come from the germline V gene. The CDR3 sequence: CSVLSSPLTFANYGYTF. The CDR3 coding sequence is TGCAGCGTTCTCTCATCTCCCTTGACATTCGCAAACTATGGCTACACCTTC.

This clone was counted a single time. This chain connects TRBV7-2 to TRBJ1-5; 8 positions agree with TRBD1. CDR3 length equals 15 residues. Germline assignment: CDR1 SGHTA and CDR2 FQGNSA. V was pared by 3 bases and J by 5 bases, with 6 bases of the junction left unmatched. The CDR3 here is CASSLMDRVDQPQHF. The CDR3 bases are TGTGCCAGCAGCTTGATGGACAGGGTAGATCAGCCCCAGCATTTT.

Points on this clone: This sample includes further DNA sequences coding for the same CDR3. The chain uses TRBV18 and TRBJ1-2; D perhaps matches TRBD1 (5 bases). Looked up from germline, CDR1 is KGHSH and CDR2 is LQKENI. Trimming left V 3 bases short and J 2 bases short, with 7 bases between. The CDR3 totals 13 residues. This chain's CDR3 is CASSPDKNYGYTF. The CDR3 nucleotides are TGTGCCAGCTCACCGGACAAAAACTATGGCTACACCTTC.

The rearrangement links TRBV29-1 to TRBJ2-7, with TRBD1 matching over 8 bases. There are 13 residues in the CDR3. CDR1 is SQVTM and CDR2 is ANQGSEA in the germline V gene. V gave up 5 bases and J gave up 2 bases; unmatched junction bases: 5. The CDR3 nucleotides read TGCAGCGTTACGACAGGGGAGACCTACGAGCAGTACTTC. Amino acid sequence: CSVTTGETYEQYF.

The chain has TRBV18 and TRBJ2-5; 14 nucleotides line up with TRBD2. Germline-derived CDR1 and CDR2 are KGHSH and LQKENI. V lost 0 bases and J lost 4; bases outside the gene matches: 1. This CDR3 has 16 amino acids. CDR3 loop: CASSPPGLAGAETQYF. In DNA, the CDR3 is TGTGCCAGCTCACCACCGGGACTAGCGGGGGCAGAGACCCAGTACTTC.

The chain recombines TRBV28 with TRBJ1-1, with 10 bases matching TRBD1. Germline V gene data show CDR1 as MDHEN and CDR2 as SYDVKM. This CDR3 region has 14 residues. V lost 5 bases, J lost 7 bases, and 7 bases stayed unmatched. The CDR3 nucleotides are TGTGCCAGCAGTCCCCCTCGGACAGGGGGTGAAGCTTTCTTT. Residues: CASSPPRTGGEAFF.

This clone has only a few counts. V and J are TRBV2 and TRBJ1-1; D uncertain. V was trimmed by 4 bases and J by 1 base, leaving 7 bases between them. The CDR3 totals 13 residues. Germline assignment: CDR1 SNHLY and CDR2 FYNNEI. The CDR3 loop reads CASSGVSNTEAFF. DNA for the CDR3: TGTGCCAGCAGTGGAGTGTCGAACACTGAAGCTTTCTTT.

This clone was seen just once. As DNA, the CDR3 is TGTGCCAGTAGTAGAAAGGGACAGGCGGACTATGGCTACACCTTC. This encodes CASSRKGQADYGYTF. V is TRBV19 and J is TRBJ1-2; 8 nucleotides align to TRBD1. Germline V lookup: CDR1 LNHDA, CDR2 SQIVND (reference sequence). The CDR3 is made up of 15 amino acids. V was pared by 4 bases and J by 3 bases, with 7 bases of the junction left unmatched.

The table lists this clone with a few counts. The CDR3 spells CASSQELGHLETQYF. The CDR3 DNA sequence: TGCGCCAGCAGCCAAGAATTGGGGCACTTAGAGACCCAGTACTTC. This chain connects TRBV4-3 to TRBJ2-5; a weak D match, TRBD1 (5 bases). The CDR3 is 15 amino acids. Per the germline V gene, CDR1 is LGHNA and CDR2 is YSLEER. V dropped 0 bases and J dropped 4 bases, with 12 bases sitting between them.

The chain links TRBV6-5 to TRBJ1-2, with a possible D match to TRBD1 (6 bases). This CDR3 has 13 amino acids. V was cut by 6 bases and J by 7 bases, with 15 bases left in between. Germline V CDR1 and CDR2: MNHEY, SVGAGI. The CDR3 loop is CASSPNRDRGYTF. CDR3 in DNA: TGTGCCAGCAGCCCAAACAGGGACCGTGGCTACACCTTC.

This clone came up a few times. The gene calls are TRBV4-1 and TRBJ2-5; possible D gene TRBD2, 7 bases. The CDR3 is 14 residues long. Trimming left V 5 bases short and J 4 bases short, with 14 bases between. The germline gives CDR1 MGHRA, CDR2 YSYEKL. The CDR3 DNA reads as TGCGCCAGCAGCAGGGGGGGGGTTGGAGAGACCCAGTACTTC. Translation: CASSRGGVGETQYF.

The genes are TRBV27 and TRBJ1-1, with 7 bases lining up with TRBD1. V dropped 5 bases and J dropped 0; count of bases not matched to a gene: 3. This CDR3 comprises 14 residues. Germline V gives CDR1 MNHEY, CDR2 SMNVEV (reference sequence). CDR3 DNA sequence: TGTGCCAGCAGTGTGGACAGGTTGAACACTGAAGCTTTCTTT. It yields the protein CASSVDRLNTEAFF.

This clone was observed a single time. The chain recombines TRBV23-1 with TRBJ2-5; D remains ambiguous. TRBV23-1 is an ORF; its function is uncertain. Trimming took off 6 bases at V and 4 bases at J, with 21 bases between the two ends. There are 16 residues in the CDR3. The CDR3 protein is CASSRRRGSYGETQYF. In DNA form, the CDR3 reads TGCGCCAGCAGCCGCCGAAGAGGCTCATATGGAGAGACCCAGTACTTC.

V is TRBV5-1 and J is TRBJ2-3, with D unresolved. The V gene's germline CDR1 is SGHRS and CDR2 YFSETQ. This CDR3 is built from 12 residues. V was shortened by 10 bases and J by 2 bases, with 11 bases between the two germline ends. CDR3 sequence: CACRSTTDTQYF. For the CDR3, the DNA is TGCGCCTGCCGTTCTACCACAGATACGCAGTATTTT.

The rearrangement uses TRBV2 and TRBJ1-6; TRBD1 might be the D (6 bases). V lost 9 bases, J lost 3 bases, and 12 bases lay in between. Germline assignment: CDR1 SNHLY and CDR2 FYNNEI. The CDR3 is 14 residues long. The chain's CDR3 is CASHRDNYNSPLHF. The CDR3 nucleotides are TGTGCCAGTCACCGGGACAACTATAATTCACCCCTCCACTTT.

The J gene is TRBJ2-1, the V gene TRBV7-2; TRBD2 agrees at 12 bases. The V segment lost 1 base and the J segment 7 bases; nucleotides outside the gene matches: 5. The V gene's germline CDR1 is SGHTA and CDR2 FQGNSA. This CDR3 has 16 residues. CDR3 nucleotides: TGTGCCAGCAGCTTAGGAGGGACTAGCGGGCCAAATGAGCAGTTCTTC. This translates into CASSLGGTSGPNEQFF.

The gene calls are TRBV15 and TRBJ1-4; TRBD1 matches 9 bases. J was trimmed by 4 bases and V by 3 bases; bases with no gene match: 12. The CDR3 covers 18 residues. CDR1 is LNHNV, CDR2 YYDKDF, per germline (reference sequence). The CDR3 DNA follows: TGTGCCACCAGCAGGGGGTTGGGACAGGGTATTAGTAATGAAAAACTGTTTTTT. Its protein product is CATSRGLGQGISNEKLFF.

This clone has just one count. The J gene is TRBJ2-2, the V gene TRBV11-2, with TRBD2 identical over 9 bases. Trimming removed 4 bases from V and 5 bases from J; junction bases left unmatched: 11. The V gene's germline CDR1 is SGHAT and CDR2 FQNNGV. This CDR3 is 17 amino acids long. The CDR3 nucleotides read TGTGCCAGCAGCTCTCCGGGTAGCGGGGGCACAACCGGGGAGCTGTTTTTT. It codes for CASSSPGSGGTTGELFF.

CDR3 nucleotides: TGTGCCAGCAGCTTAGCCGGGGGGGGGCCGAACACCGGGGAGCTGTTTTTT. It specifies CASSLAGGGPNTGELFF. The rearrangement uses TRBV7-2 and TRBJ2-2; 8 positions agree with TRBD2. This CDR3 is built from 17 residues. The ends lost 0 bases at V and 0 bases at J; junction bases unmatched: 3. The V gene's germline CDR1 is SGHTA and CDR2 FQGNSA.

The gene calls are TRBV6-5 and TRBJ1-2, with 7 bases matching TRBD1. CDR3 length: 13 amino acids. Germline assignment: CDR1 MNHEY and CDR2 SVGAGI. V dropped 8 bases and J dropped 4; count of bases not matched to a gene: 7. CDR3 residues: CASAQGWGYGYTF. Here the CDR3 DNA reads TGTGCCAGCGCACAGGGGTGGGGCTATGGCTACACCTTC.

The V and J genes are TRBV25-1 and TRBJ1-1; TRBD1 aligns across 7 bases. The CDR3 extends over 15 amino acids. CDR1 is MGHDK, CDR2 SYGVNS, per germline. Trimming removed 6 bases from V and 0 bases from J; junction bases left unmatched: 7. CDR3 sequence (DNA): TGTGCCAGCAGACCCCAGACAGGGTTGAACACTGAAGCTTTCTTT. Translation gives CASRPQTGLNTEAFF.

A note on this clone: A junction boundary mismatches the germline segment, possibly from a read error. This chain joins TRBV7-7 and TRBJ2-1; D might be TRBD1 (6 bases). CDR3 size: 15 residues. In germline, CDR1 is SSHAT, CDR2 FNYEAQ (reference sequence). This CDR3 reads CASSPSPGQDNEQFF. DNA of the CDR3: TGTGCTAGCAGCCCATCCCCGGGACAAGACAATGAGCAGTTCTTC.

This clone was detected only once. The rearrangement uses TRBV9 and TRBJ2-3; a weak D match, TRBD1 (6 bases). With 7 bases removed from V and 3 bases from J, the gap between germline ends came to 18 bases. The CDR3 contains 15 residues. Germline loops: CDR1 SGDLS, CDR2 YYNGEE. This chain's CDR3 is CASGEQGSGTDTQYF. The CDR3 nucleotides are TGTGCCAGCGGAGAACAGGGAAGTGGTACAGATACGCAGTATTTT. Full variable domain (remainder filled in from reference TRBV9 and TRBJ2-3): DSGVTQTPKHLITATGQRVTLRCSPRSGDLSVYWYQQSLDQGLQFLIQYYNGEERAKGNILERFSAQQFPDLHSELNLSSLELGDSALYFCASGEQGSGTDTQYFGPGTRLTVL.

The gene calls are TRBV7-8 and TRBJ2-7; TRBD2 is a possible D gene (6 bases). CDR3 length: 16 amino acids. V was clipped by 5 bases and J by 7 bases, with 24 bases between them. The germline gives CDR1 SGHVS, CDR2 FQNEAQ. CDR3 protein: CASSPAVTVIAGEQYF. Here the CDR3 DNA reads TGTGCCAGCAGCCCGGCGGTGACAGTAATCGCGGGGGAGCAGTACTTC.

This chain links TRBV28 with TRBJ1-5; 7 bases agree with TRBD1. The CDR3 contains 17 residues. V was clipped by 5 bases and J by 0 bases; unmatched bases: 10. Germline V gene sequence: CDR1 MDHEN, CDR2 SYDVKM. The CDR3 DNA sequence: TGTGCCAGCAGTCTACAAAGGGGGCCCAATAGCAATCAGCCCCAGCATTTT. Translation: CASSLQRGPNSNQPQHF.

The J gene is TRBJ2-1, the V gene TRBV7-8; TRBD2 might be the D (7 bases). Trimming took 4 bases from V and 10 from J, leaving 20 bases between them. The CDR3 is 15 residues long. CDR1 is SGHVS, CDR2 FQNEAQ, per germline. In DNA form, the CDR3 reads TGTGCCAGCAGCTCCACCGCCCGGGGGGCCCGGGAGCAGTTCTTC. This sequence encodes CASSSTARGAREQFF.

The rearrangement uses TRBV18 and TRBJ1-4, with D possibly matching TRBD1 (6 bases). The CDR3 is 14 amino acids. The germline CDR1 and CDR2 sequences are KGHSH and LQKENI. V was trimmed by 4 bases and J by 6 bases, leaving 12 bases between them. CDR3 in amino acids: CASSRTGRDEKLFF. CDR3 bases: TGTGCCAGCTCACGCACAGGGAGGGATGAAAAACTGTTTTTT.

The rearrangement joins TRBV5-8 to TRBJ2-7; unclear D gene. The CDR3 has 11 residues. V was trimmed by 3 bases and J by 6 bases, leaving 7 bases between them. Germline CDR1 SGHTS, CDR2 YDEGEE. Written as DNA, the CDR3 is TGTGCCAGCAGCTCCTTCTCCGAGCAGTACTTC. It codes for CASSSFSEQYF.